Listed below are T cell receptor beta chains from one sample, sequenced in a study of a mutant IDH1 vaccine in newly diagnosed glioma. Assay: immunoSEQ multiplex PCR; the TCRdb copy retains only in-frame clones and omits some. The data contain about 56,000 clones, less than 90% of them singletons. The antigens of these receptors remain unknown. The sequencing used PBMCs, collected from a glioma patient whose treatment included an IDH1 peptide vaccine. These receptors came from a man in his forties with glioma. Each CDR3 is given with its conserved first and last residue. D genes are given only for firm matches. Size values are once, few and many counts, or a class for expanded clones, and some rows have none.

>TRBV10-3|TRBD2|NA|TRBJ2-7
TGTGCCATCAGCGCGTGGGCGGGAGGGAGTAACTACGAGCAGTACTTC
CAISAWAGGSNYEQYF
>TRBV5-6|NA|NA|TRBJ2-5
TGTGCCAGCAGCCCGACTAGGGTGGGTAACCAAGAGACCCAGTACTTC
CASSPTRVGNQETQYF
>TRBV4-2|NA|NA|TRBJ2-3
TGTGCCAGCAGCCAGCTAATAGAATCCACAGATACGCAGTATTTT
CASSQLIESTDTQYF
>TRBV27|NA|NA|TRBJ2-7
TGTGCCAGCAGTTCACAGGCGACCGGGTACGAGCAGTACTTC
CASSSQATGYEQYF
>TRBV11-2|NA|NA|TRBJ1-1
TGTGCCAGCAGCCACACAGGGTCTGAAGCTTTCTTT
CASSHTGSEAFF
>TRBV19|TRBD1|NA|TRBJ2-7
TGTGCCAGTAGTCTTTCAGGGGGATGGACCTACGAGCAGTACTTC
CASSLSGGWTYEQYF
>TRBV15|NA|NA|TRBJ1-2
TGTGCCACCAGCAGAGATTGGAAGGGCGGAGGCTATGGCTACACCTTC
CATSRDWKGGGYGYTF
>TRBV28|TRBD2|few|TRBJ2-7
TGTGCCAGCAGTTTATGGGTCCTAGCGGGTGTCTACGAGCAGTACTTC
CASSLWVLAGVYEQYF
>TRBV2|TRBD2|NA|TRBJ2-1
TGTGCCAGCAGTGGACTAGCGAGCCACAATGAGCAGTTCTTC
CASSGLASHNEQFF
>TRBV27|TRBD2|NA|TRBJ2-4
TGTGCCAGCAGTTTATCAGGGACTAGCGGGAGGATAAACATTCAGTACTTC
CASSLSGTSGRINIQYF
>TRBV2|NA|NA|TRBJ2-1
TGTGCCAGCAGTGAGGCCCCCAAGCAGTTCTTC
CASSEAPKQFF
>TRBV7-9|NA|NA|TRBJ2-3
TGTGCCAGCAGCTTAAGGGCGGGCACAGATACGCAGTATTTT
CASSLRAGTDTQYF
>TRBV29-1|TRBD1|NA|TRBJ1-2
TGCAGCGTTATGGACAGGGCCCACTATGGCTACACCTTC
CSVMDRAHYGYTF
>TRBV5-4|NA|NA|TRBJ2-7
TGTGCCAGCAGCTTGGGTGGGTCAGGGGTTGGTATTCGCGAGCAGTACTTC
CASSLGGSGVGIREQYF
>TRBV21-1|NA|NA|TRBJ2-3
TGTGCCAGCAGCAAAGCGCGGGGGTCAGGCACAGATACGCAGTATTTT
CASSKARGSGTDTQYF
>TRBV29-1|NA|NA|TRBJ2-3
TGCAGCGTTTCTAACTCAGCGTATCCAGATACGCAGTATTTT
CSVSNSAYPDTQYF
>TRBV2|NA|NA|TRBJ2-3
TGTGCCAGAGACTGGGACTCCACAGATACGCAGTATTTT
CARDWDSTDTQYF